This TCR beta chain was sequenced for a study of blood T cell repertoires in COVID-19. On the study more broadly: Donors in the United States, Italy and Spain gave samples during acute or convalescent COVID-19. Sources were T cells, B-cell-depleted T cells, or PBMCs; the material itself was cDNA or gDNA.

Original processing methods: How many nucleated cells were present was estimated from reference gene primer amplification. Clones were sequenced by immunoSEQ multiplex PCR, and TCRdb holds only the in-frame ones, with some missing. The DNA gave D and trimming, while V, J and clone size come from that table. In the table there are over 200,000 clones, 70% to 85% of which are singletons. The germline V gene encodes CDR1 LGHDT and CDR2 YNNKEL (reference sequence). V was shortened by 3 bases and J by 5 bases, with 7 bases between the two germline ends. This CDR3 has 12 amino acids. Sequencing used PBMCs or T cells enriched from blood (not recorded which). The TCR originated in a man aged 55 to 70 who had recovered from COVID-19. The chain combines TRBV3-1 (or the pseudogene TRBV3-2) with TRBJ1-2; D ambiguous. CDR3 DNA: TGTGCCAGCAGCCAGGAGCAGTATGGCTACACCTTC. Its translation is CASSQEQYGYTF.